This T cell receptor beta chain was retrieved from a study of human T cells and chemical hapten exposure. Overall study context: Patients got weekly scalp diphenylcyclopropenone doses over the approximately 24-week study. General study results and limits: TCRs above 1 in 1000 frequency stayed constant with DPC sensitization.

TCRdb re-derived calls from the RACE reads in MiXCR, one entry per CDR3 protein. The sample lists about 120,000 distinct CDR3 sequences, around an eighth occurring once. Time point: pre-sensitization, week 0. The treatment was: therapeutic diphenylcyclopropenone sensitization with weekly scalp DPC. RNA extraction used unfractionated whole blood as the source of total RNA. This CDR3 is built from 13 residues. Germline CDR1 SGHNT, CDR2 YYREEE (reference sequence). With respect to this clonotype: What it binds is not known. At one of its ends the junction is not consistent with the germline gene, which may arise from a read error.

The receptor's source is a woman aged 18-29 years with alopecia areata. Some clones in this sample may be carry-over from other donors' samples. The specimen comprised whole blood, sampled in connection with sensitization to the hapten diphenylcyclopropenone (DPC). The rearrangement joins TRBV5-4 to TRBJ2-3, with 7 bases that match TRBD2. The DNA of the CDR3 is TGTGCCAGCGAGGGACTAAGCACAGATACGCAGAATTTT. It codes for CASEGLSTDTQNF.